This TCR beta chain was obtained from a study of cytomegalovirus exposure and HLA in healthy donors. Study at large: Across some 400 genotyped donors, 81% landed in the Caucasian-associated ancestry cluster.

CDR1 is SEHNR, CDR2 FQNEAQ, per germline (reference sequence). V was shortened by 3 bases and J by 4 bases, with 6 bases between the two germline ends. This CDR3 region has 13 residues. Study-wide findings and caveats: Later on, an analysis tied approximately 17,000 TCR beta sequences to HLA alleles at 0.05 false discovery rate. Earlier analysis found most TCR beta V segments productive about 90% or about 30% of the time. There were some V segments, including TRBV6-2 and TRBV6-3, excluded as indistinguishable.

It was with 60 Vbeta and 13 Jbeta primers that the PCR ran. Using immunoSEQ multiplex PCR, the repertoire was profiled, and TCRdb retains in-frame clones only, with some absent. The table shows 150,000 or so clones, with 80% occurring only once. Turning to this clone: Its antigen remains unknown.

Sequencing input: PBMCs. This receptor was identified in a woman aged 45-60 years in good health and CMV-seropositive. The chain employs TRBV7-9 and TRBJ2-2; weak D call: TRBD2 (6 bases). The CDR3 sequence: CASSFGGTGELFF. For the CDR3, the DNA is TGTGCCAGCAGCTTCGGGGGCACCGGGGAGCTGTTTTTT.